What follows are 18 T cell receptor beta chains derived from one specimen sequenced in a study of PD-1 blockade in classical Hodgkin lymphoma (dated by TCRdb to 2018 to 2020). The meaning of the sample's time point label: cycle 4 day 1 (C4D1), after around six weeks of nivolumab. All trial patients had relapsed after autologous stem cell transplantation, with cohorts A, B and C differing in prior brentuximab vedotin exposure. The receptor library was made with the immunoSEQ multiplex PCR assay. TCRdb obtained this table from immuneACCESS and retained in-frame rearrangements with V and J assigned. These tables miss some clones; where compared with another copy, unresolved V genes account for less than half of the shortfall, and the remainder is unexplained. This sample is represented by roughly 24,000 clones; more than 75% of them were singletons. 22% of the sample is in the top ten clones. Sequenced material: peripheral blood mononuclear cells (PBMCs), taken before the fourth cycle of nivolumab. The receptors shown here come from a human donor with classical Hodgkin lymphoma.

This chain uses TRBV18 with TRBJ2-7; D is possibly TRBD1 (6 bases). Trimming took 3 bases from V and 6 from J, leaving 15 bases between them. The germline CDR1 and CDR2 sequences are KGHSH and LQKENI. CDR3 length equals 14 residues. In DNA form, the CDR3 reads TGTGCCAGCTCACCTAGGGACACAGAAAGCGAGCAGTACTTC. Translating gives CASSPRDTESEQYF.

This chain joins TRBV6-1 and TRBJ1-6; D possibly corresponds to TRBD1 (6 bases). The germline V gene encodes CDR1 MNHNS and CDR2 SASEGT. This CDR3 spans 15 amino acids. The V gene lost 9 bases and the J gene lost 9 bases, with 21 bases spanning the gap. This chain's CDR3 is CASYGGGAMLSPLHF. DNA of the CDR3: TGTGCCAGTTACGGTGGGGGGGCGATGCTTTCACCCCTCCACTTT.

The chain carries TRBV6-5 and TRBJ2-3; possible D gene TRBD1, 6 bases. Germline V CDR1 and CDR2: MNHEY, SVGAGI. The CDR3 has 13 amino acids. Deletions cut 5 bases from V and 8 bases from J, with 14 bases between. CDR3 nucleotides: TGTGCCAGCAGTAGAGGACAGAAAGTTACGCAGTATTTT. It specifies CASSRGQKVTQYF.

The chain employs TRBV4-2 and TRBJ1-6; unclear D gene. V shed 5 bases and J shed 7 bases, with 12 bases lying between them. CDR3 length: 14 residues. The germline CDR1 and CDR2 sequences are LGHNA and YNFKEQ. The CDR3 loop is CASSLASKNSPLHF. CDR3 nucleotide sequence: TGTGCCAGCAGCTTGGCTTCAAAGAATTCACCCCTCCACTTT.

The V call is TRBV4-2, the J call TRBJ1-2; D might be TRBD1 (6 bases). There are 16 residues in the CDR3. Germline CDR1 reads LGHNA; CDR2 reads YNFKEQ. The V gene lost 0 bases and the J gene lost 1 base, with 12 bases spanning the gap. The CDR3 reads CASSQDRGADNYGYTF. As DNA, the CDR3 is TGTGCCAGCAGCCAAGATAGGGGGGCAGATAACTATGGCTACACCTTC.

This chain connects TRBV27 to TRBJ1-2; D perhaps matches TRBD1 (6 bases). Germline V gene sequence: CDR1 MNHEY, CDR2 SMNVEV (reference sequence). The CDR3 sequence is 13 residues long. The V end lost 3 bases, the J end lost 8 bases, and 13 bases lay between the germline ends. CDR3 DNA: TGTGCCAGCAGTTTCGAGGGGGGTTTCGGCTACACCTTC. Its protein is CASSFEGGFGYTF.

The chain is built from TRBV7-3 and TRBJ2-1, with 7 bases aligning to TRBD1. V was clipped by 5 bases and J by 6 bases; unmatched bases: 1. Germline V gene sequence: CDR1 SGHTA, CDR2 FQGTGA. This CDR3 comprises 12 residues. The CDR3 region has the DNA TGTGCCAGCAGCCCAGGGGGCAATGAGCAGTTCTTC. Translation: CASSPGGNEQFF.

V usage is TRBV4-2 and J usage is TRBJ2-3; D possibly uses TRBD1 or TRBD2 (6 bases each). The CDR3 sequence is 17 residues long. Trimming pared 4 bases from V and 4 bases from J, leaving 21 bases between. The germline gives CDR1 LGHNA, CDR2 YNFKEQ. The CDR3 reads CASSPLSQGTGADTQYF. The CDR3 bases are TGTGCCAGCAGCCCATTATCTCAGGGGACGGGAGCAGATACGCAGTATTTT.

This chain links TRBV6-5 with TRBJ2-5, with D perhaps being TRBD1 or TRBD2 (5 bases each). Trimming left V 5 bases short and J 4 bases short, with 11 bases between. The CDR3 totals 13 residues. In germline, CDR1 is MNHEY, CDR2 SVGAGI. CDR3 amino acids: CASSLRDGETQYF. The CDR3 region has the DNA TGTGCCAGCAGTCTCCGGGACGGAGAGACCCAGTACTTC.

This clone was seen once. The chain couples TRBV7-3 to TRBJ2-6; 9 bases fit TRBD1. Trimming removed 5 bases from V and 4 bases from J; junction bases left unmatched: 12. The length of the CDR3 is 18 residues. Per germline, CDR1 SGHTA and CDR2 FQGTGA. The CDR3: CASSHNRGPALGANVLTF. The CDR3 coding sequence is TGTGCCAGCAGCCACAACAGGGGGCCGGCCCTAGGGGCCAACGTCCTGACTTTC.

V usage is TRBV28 and J usage is TRBJ1-3; TRBD1 matches 9 bases. Germline assignment: CDR1 MDHEN and CDR2 SYDVKM. The junction had 5 bases not matched to a gene; V was cut back by 4 bases and J by 4 bases. CDR3 length: 15 residues. Here the CDR3 DNA reads TGTGCCAGCAGTTCCGCCGGGACAGGGGGAAACACCATATATTTT. It specifies CASSSAGTGGNTIYF.

This chain connects TRBV28 to TRBJ1-1; a possible D gene is TRBD1 (5 bases). Trimming stripped 7 bases from V and 2 bases from J, with 14 bases between. Germline CDR1 and CDR2: MDHEN and SYDVKM. CDR3 length: 14 amino acids. The CDR3 loop reads CASNRQMINTEAFF. The DNA for the CDR3 is TGTGCCAGCAACCGACAGATGATAAACACTGAAGCTTTCTTT.

The chain has TRBV19 and TRBJ1-1; the match to TRBD1 covers 9 bases. Germline V gene data show CDR1 as LNHDA and CDR2 as SQIVND (reference sequence). The junction had 8 bases not matched to a gene; V was cut back by 7 bases and J by 5 bases. CDR3 length: 14 residues. The CDR3 is CASIGDRVRTEAFF. The CDR3 DNA follows: TGTGCCAGTATCGGGGACAGGGTCCGGACTGAAGCTTTCTTT.

This chain uses TRBV4-1 with TRBJ1-5, with TRBD1 as a possible D gene (5 bases). The CDR3 is 14 amino acids. Trimming shortened V by 4 bases and J by 7 bases, and 14 bases separated the two germline ends. The V gene's germline CDR1 is MGHRA and CDR2 YSYEKL. CDR3 in DNA: TGCGCCAGCAGCCTGGGACGGAACCTGCAGCCCCAGCATTTT. It encodes CASSLGRNLQPQHF.

The rearrangement uses TRBV7-9 and TRBJ2-1, with D tentatively TRBD2 (6 bases). The CDR3 consists of 18 residues. Germline loops: CDR1 SEHNR, CDR2 FQNEAQ (reference sequence). Trimming removed 5 bases at V and 6 bases at J, with 26 bases between. The chain's CDR3 is CASSNRGSGSGFSNEQFF. In nucleotides, the CDR3 is TGTGCCAGCAGCAACCGCGGTAGTGGTAGCGGTTTTTCCAATGAGCAGTTCTTC.

The chain has TRBV30 and TRBJ2-7; unclear D gene. Germline V gives CDR1 GTSNPN, CDR2 SVGIG (reference sequence). Between the trimmed V and J ends, which lost 2 bases and 4 bases, there was a span of 9 bases. The CDR3 totals 12 residues. CDR3 sequence: CAWSTMSYEQYF. The CDR3 DNA sequence: TGTGCCTGGAGTACTATGAGTTACGAGCAGTACTTC.

The CDR3 loop reads CASSPRSGSISYNEQFF. The CDR3 region has the DNA TGTGCCAGCTCACCACGTTCAGGGTCGATCTCCTACAATGAGCAGTTCTTC. J is TRBJ2-1 and V is TRBV18, with D possibly TRBD1 on 5 matching bases. Trimming stripped 1 base from V and 0 bases from J, with 13 bases between. Germline V CDR1 and CDR2: KGHSH, LQKENI. The CDR3 extends over 17 amino acids. The entire variable domain, with the rest obtained from reference TRBV18 and TRBJ2-1, is as follows: NAGVMQNPRHLVRRRGQEARLRCSPMKGHSHVYWYRQLPEEGLKFMVYLQKENIIDESGMPKERFSAEFPKEGPSILRIQQVVRGDSAAYFCASSPRSGSISYNEQFFGPGTRLTVL.

This chain connects TRBV30 to TRBJ1-1, with D maybe TRBD1 (5 bases). This CDR3 contains 12 residues. The V end was cut by 3 bases, the J end by 10 bases, with 15 bases between. The germline V gene encodes CDR1 GTSNPN and CDR2 SVGIG (reference sequence). The CDR3 DNA is TGTGCCTGGAGCGAGATGCGGGGGGTAGCTTTCTTT. It encodes CAWSEMRGVAFF. Full variable domain (rest looked up from reference TRBV30 and TRBJ1-1): SQTIHQWPATLVQPVGSPLSLECTVEGTSNPNLYWYRQAAGRGLQLLFYSVGIGQISSEVPQNLSASRPQDRQFILSSKKLLLSDSGFYLCAWSEMRGVAFFGQGTRLTVV.